A single sample gave rise to the 5 T cell receptor beta chains below, sequenced in a study of tumor T cells in aggressive B-cell lymphoma. The method was immunoSEQ multiplex PCR; TCRdb's version includes in-frame clones alone and lacks a portion of them. Of 3,500 or so clones in the sample, around nine tenths were seen once. The material sequenced was tumor tissue. Source of these receptors: an adult with diffuse large B cell lymphoma.

V and J are TRBV13 and TRBJ2-7; 15 positions agree with TRBD2. With 2 bases clipped from V and 4 bases from J, the junction kept 6 bases outside the gene matches. The CDR3 extends over 17 amino acids. Germline CDR1 reads PRHDT; CDR2 reads FYEKMQ (reference sequence). The CDR3 is CASSLRGLAGGGYEQYF. The DNA for the CDR3 is TGTGCCAGCAGCTTAAGGGGACTAGCGGGAGGCGGGTACGAGCAGTACTTC. The full variable domain, rest sourced from reference TRBV13 and TRBJ2-7, is AAGVIQSPRHLIKEKRETATLKCYPIPRHDTVYWYQQGPGQDPQFLISFYEKMQSDKGSIPDRFSAQQFSDYHSELNMSSLELGDSALYFCASSLRGLAGGGYEQYFGPGTRLTVT.

The chain combines TRBV7-3 with TRBJ2-2, with D possibly TRBD1 on 7 matching bases. Trimming cost V 1 base and J 5 bases, with 11 bases left between them. This CDR3 comprises 15 residues. Germline values: CDR1 SGHTA, CDR2 FQGTGA. DNA of the CDR3: TGTGCCAGCAGCTTAAGCGCAGGGGGGACCGGGGAGCTGTTTTTT. Protein product: CASSLSAGGTGELFF.

The V call is TRBV6-5, the J call TRBJ1-5; D not resolved. The CDR3 consists of 13 residues. The V end was cut by 4 bases, the J end by 6 bases, with 10 bases between. Germline CDR1 reads MNHEY; CDR2 reads SVGAGI. CDR3 DNA sequence: TGTGCCAGCAGTTTTTCCATCGGTCAGCCCCAGCATTTT. Translation gives CASSFSIGQPQHF.

The chain combines TRBV11-1 with TRBJ2-5; 8 bases match TRBD2. The germline V gene has CDR1 SGHAT and CDR2 FQDESV (reference sequence). The CDR3 is 14 amino acids. V lost 7 bases to trimming and J lost 5 bases; unmatched junction nucleotides: 9. As DNA, the CDR3 is TGTGCCAGCACCCCGGGACTAGAAGTGGAGACCCAGTACTTC. Amino acid sequence: CASTPGLEVETQYF.

This clone came up once. The rearrangement uses TRBV4-1 and TRBJ1-1, with a weak D call TRBD1 (5 bases). Trimming shortened V by 4 bases and J by 1 base, and 7 bases separated the two germline ends. Germline-derived CDR1 and CDR2 are MGHRA and YSYEKL. This CDR3 is 13 amino acids long. The DNA of the CDR3 is TGCGCCAGCAGCCTTGGACAGAACACTGAAGCTTTCTTT. The encoded protein is CASSLGQNTEAFF.